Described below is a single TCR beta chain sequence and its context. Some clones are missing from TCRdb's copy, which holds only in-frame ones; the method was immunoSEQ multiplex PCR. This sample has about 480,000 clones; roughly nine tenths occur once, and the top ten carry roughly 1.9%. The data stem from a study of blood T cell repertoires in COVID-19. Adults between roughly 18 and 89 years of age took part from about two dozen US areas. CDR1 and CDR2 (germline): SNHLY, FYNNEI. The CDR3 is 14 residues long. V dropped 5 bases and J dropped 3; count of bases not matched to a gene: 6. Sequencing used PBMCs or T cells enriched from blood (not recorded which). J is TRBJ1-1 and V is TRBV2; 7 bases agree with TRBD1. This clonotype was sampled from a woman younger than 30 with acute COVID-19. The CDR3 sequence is CASSYTGEYTEAFF. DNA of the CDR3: TGTGCCAGCAGTTACACAGGGGAATACACTGAAGCTTTCTTT. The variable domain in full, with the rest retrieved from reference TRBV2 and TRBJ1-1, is EPEVTQTPSHQVTQMGQEVILRCVPISNHLYFYWYRQILGQKVEFLVSFYNNEISEKSEIFDDQFSVERPDGSNFTLKIRSTKLEDSAMYFCASSYTGEYTEAFFGQGTRLTVV.